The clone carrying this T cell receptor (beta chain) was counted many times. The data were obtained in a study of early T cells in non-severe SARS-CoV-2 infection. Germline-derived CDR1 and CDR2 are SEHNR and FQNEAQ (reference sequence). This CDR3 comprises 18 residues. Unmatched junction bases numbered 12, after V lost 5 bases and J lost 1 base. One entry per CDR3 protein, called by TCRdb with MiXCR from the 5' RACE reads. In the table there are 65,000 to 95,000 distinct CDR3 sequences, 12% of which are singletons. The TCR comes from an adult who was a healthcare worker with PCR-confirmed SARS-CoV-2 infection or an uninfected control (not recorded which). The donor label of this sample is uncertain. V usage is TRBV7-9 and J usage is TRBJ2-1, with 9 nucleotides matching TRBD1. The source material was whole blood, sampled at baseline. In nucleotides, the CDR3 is TGTGCCAGCAGCATCGCCGGGGGACAGGGTGGGTCCTACAATGAGCAGTTCTTC. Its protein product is CASSIAGGQGGSYNEQFF.